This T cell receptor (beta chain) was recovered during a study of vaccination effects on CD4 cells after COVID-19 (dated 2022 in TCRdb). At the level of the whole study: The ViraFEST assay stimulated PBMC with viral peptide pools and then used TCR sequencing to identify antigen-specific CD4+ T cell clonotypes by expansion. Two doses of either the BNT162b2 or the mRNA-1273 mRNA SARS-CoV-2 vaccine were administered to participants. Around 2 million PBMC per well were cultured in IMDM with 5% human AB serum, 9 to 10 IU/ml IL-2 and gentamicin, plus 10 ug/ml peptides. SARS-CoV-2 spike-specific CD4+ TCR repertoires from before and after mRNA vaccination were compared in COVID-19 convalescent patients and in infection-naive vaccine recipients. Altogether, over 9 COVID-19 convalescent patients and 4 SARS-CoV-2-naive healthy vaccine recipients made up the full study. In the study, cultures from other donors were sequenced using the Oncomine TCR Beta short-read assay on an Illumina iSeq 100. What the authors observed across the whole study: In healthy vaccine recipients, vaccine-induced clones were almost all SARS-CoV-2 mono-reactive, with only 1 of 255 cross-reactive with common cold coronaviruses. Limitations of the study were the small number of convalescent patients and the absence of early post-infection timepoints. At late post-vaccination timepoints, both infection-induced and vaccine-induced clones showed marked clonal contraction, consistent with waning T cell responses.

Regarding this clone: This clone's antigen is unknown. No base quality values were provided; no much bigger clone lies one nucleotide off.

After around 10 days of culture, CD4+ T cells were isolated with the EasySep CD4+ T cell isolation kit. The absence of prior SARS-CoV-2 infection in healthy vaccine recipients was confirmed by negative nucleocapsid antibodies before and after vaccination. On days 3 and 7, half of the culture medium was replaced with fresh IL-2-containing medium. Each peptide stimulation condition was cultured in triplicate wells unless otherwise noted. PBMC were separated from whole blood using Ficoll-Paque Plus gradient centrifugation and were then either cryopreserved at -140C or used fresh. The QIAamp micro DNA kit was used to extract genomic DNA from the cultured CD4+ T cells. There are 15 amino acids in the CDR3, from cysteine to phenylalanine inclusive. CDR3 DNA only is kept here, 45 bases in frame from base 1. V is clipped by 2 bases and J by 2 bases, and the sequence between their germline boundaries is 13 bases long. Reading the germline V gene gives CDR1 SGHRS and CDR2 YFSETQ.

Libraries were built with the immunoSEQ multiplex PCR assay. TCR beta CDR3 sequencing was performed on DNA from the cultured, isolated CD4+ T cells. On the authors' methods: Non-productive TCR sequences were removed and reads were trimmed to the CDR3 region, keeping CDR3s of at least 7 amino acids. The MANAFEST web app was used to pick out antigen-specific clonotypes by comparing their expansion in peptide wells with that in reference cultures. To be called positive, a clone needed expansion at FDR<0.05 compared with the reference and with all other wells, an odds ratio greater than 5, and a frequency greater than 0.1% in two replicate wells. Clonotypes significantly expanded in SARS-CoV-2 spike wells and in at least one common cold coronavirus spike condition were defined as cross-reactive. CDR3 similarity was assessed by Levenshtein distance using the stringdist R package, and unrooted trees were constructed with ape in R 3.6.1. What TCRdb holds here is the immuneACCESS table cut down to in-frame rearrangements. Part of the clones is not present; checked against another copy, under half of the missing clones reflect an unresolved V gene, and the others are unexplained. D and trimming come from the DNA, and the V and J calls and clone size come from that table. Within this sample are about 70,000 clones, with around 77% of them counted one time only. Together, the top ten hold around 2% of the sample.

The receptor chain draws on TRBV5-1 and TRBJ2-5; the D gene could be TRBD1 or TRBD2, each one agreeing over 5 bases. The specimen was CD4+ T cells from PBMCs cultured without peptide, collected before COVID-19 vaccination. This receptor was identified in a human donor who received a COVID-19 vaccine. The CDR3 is CASSLNSGTQETQYF. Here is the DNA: TGCGCCAGCAGCTTAAACTCCGGGACGCAAGAGACCCAGTACTTC.